These 8 T cell receptor beta chains share one sample of origin, sequenced in a study of T cells in Graves' hyperthyroidism and ophthalmopathy (dated by TCRdb to between 2018 and 2020). The method was multiplex PCR. The sequencing machine was an Illumina HiSeq 2000. Amplification of TCR beta CDR3 regions was carried out from RNA transcripts. A first-round RT-PCR of the TCR CDR3 used the HTBI primer set with the Qiagen OneStep RT-PCR kit. The public reads were reprocessed in TCRdb via fastp at Q25 and MiXCR, keeping in-frame beta chains. One record per CDR3 amino acid sequence lists the most common genes and DNA. The sample table contains 650,000 to 750,000 distinct CDR3 sequences; only one count was recorded for 12% to 15% of them. Roughly a tenth of the sample rests with the top ten. Sequencing was done on a sample of blood. The receptors stem from a woman aged 18 to 35 with Graves' hyperthyroidism.

This clonotype was found once. This chain links TRBV5-1 with TRBJ2-1; D gene uncertain. V was cut by 3 bases and J by 6 bases, with 16 bases left in between. Germline V CDR1 and CDR2: SGHRS, YFSETQ. The CDR3 runs 15 residues. The DNA of the CDR3 is TGCGCCAGCAGCTCTCTCGATTTCCCGGGCAATGAGCAGTTCTTC. It translates to CASSSLDFPGNEQFF.

The sample holds a few counts of this clonotype. The DNA of the CDR3 is TGTGCCAGCAGTTCCATGAGACTAGCGGGCTACAATGAGCAGTTCTTC. This translates into CASSSMRLAGYNEQFF. This sequence joins TRBV6-5 and TRBJ2-1; 10 nucleotides agree with TRBD2. CDR3 length: 16 amino acids. V lost 4 bases and J lost 3; bases outside the gene matches: 6. Per germline, CDR1 MNHEY and CDR2 SVGAGI.

This clonotype was picked up a small number of times. The chain couples TRBV9 to TRBJ2-1; perhaps TRBD2 as D (6 bases). Germline V gene lookup returns CDR1 SGDLS and CDR2 YYNGEE. V lost 3 bases, J lost 8 bases, and 15 bases lay in between. The CDR3 runs 14 residues. CDR3 protein: CASSATGDWDEQFF. The CDR3 region has the DNA TGTGCCAGCAGCGCCACGGGAGATTGGGATGAGCAGTTCTTC.

Only a few counts were recorded for this clonotype. This rearrangement joins TRBV29-1 to TRBJ2-1; D remains unclear. CDR3 length: 12 residues. V was cut by 5 bases and J by 6 bases, with 11 bases left in between. Per the germline V gene, CDR1 is SQVTM and CDR2 is ANQGSEA. The CDR3 region is CSVLLERNEQFF. CDR3 bases: TGCAGCGTTTTGCTAGAACGCAATGAGCAGTTCTTC.

This clonotype was seen ten or more times. CDR3 region: CASWGGEDRFSYNEQFF. CDR3 in DNA: TGTGCCAGCTGGGGGGGTGAGGATCGGTTCTCCTACAATGAGCAGTTCTTC. The J gene is TRBJ2-1, the V gene TRBV27, with 7 bases identical to TRBD2. CDR3 length equals 17 residues. V lost 8 bases to trimming and J lost 0 bases; unmatched junction nucleotides: 13. CDR1 and CDR2 (germline): MNHEY, SMNVEV (reference sequence).

The chain employs TRBV24-1 and TRBJ1-3; D gene ambiguous. V lost 6 bases and J 4 bases, leaving 6 bases between the germline ends. Germline CDR1 and CDR2: KGHDR and SFDVKD. This CDR3 is built from 12 residues. The CDR3 is CATSPNGNTIYF. The CDR3, as DNA: TGTGCCACCAGTCCGAACGGAAACACCATATATTTT.

There are many counts of this clonotype. This chain joins TRBV10-3 and TRBJ1-5; D ambiguous. The CDR3 spans 15 residues. Deletions cut 2 bases from V and 2 bases from J, with 10 bases between. Germline CDR1 is ENHRY and CDR2 is SYGVKD. CDR3 loop: CAISEGSWGNQPQHF. CDR3 nucleotide sequence: TGTGCCATCAGTGAGGGCAGTTGGGGCAATCAGCCCCAGCATTTT.

The rearrangement joins TRBV7-8 to TRBJ2-2, with 7 positions matching TRBD1. CDR1 SGHVS and CDR2 FQNEAQ come from the germline V gene. The ends lost 5 bases at V and 4 bases at J; junction bases unmatched: 7. The CDR3 length is 15 residues. For the CDR3, the DNA is TGTGCCAGCAGCCGGGACAGAGGAGGCACCGGGGAGCTGTTTTTT. Its translation is CASSRDRGGTGELFF.